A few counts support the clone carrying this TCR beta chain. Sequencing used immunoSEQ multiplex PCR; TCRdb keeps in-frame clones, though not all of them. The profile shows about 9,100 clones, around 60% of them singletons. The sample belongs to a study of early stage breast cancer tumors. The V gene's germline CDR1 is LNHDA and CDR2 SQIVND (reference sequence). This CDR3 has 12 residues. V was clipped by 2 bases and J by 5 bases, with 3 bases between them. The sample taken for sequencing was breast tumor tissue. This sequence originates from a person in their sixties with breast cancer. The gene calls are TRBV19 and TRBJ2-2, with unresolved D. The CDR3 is CASSISTGELFF. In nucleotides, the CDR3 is TGTGCCAGTAGTATATCAACCGGGGAGCTGTTTTTT.